This T cell receptor beta chain was recovered during a study of shared clonotypes between healthy human individuals (dated by TCRdb to 2019 to 2021). General notes on the study: A couple of women and a few men aged 18 to 49 years were included in the cohort. Blood TCR repertoires of a handful of healthy adults were deeply sequenced to estimate repertoire size and the extent of clonotype sharing between individuals. Libraries were prepared and TCR repertoires were sequenced by different laboratories using diverse techniques, in order to increase sequencing depth and limit assay-specific biases. For each donor, CD4 naive and CD4 memory were each run on three plates, CD8 naive on two plates, and CD8 memory on one plate. Per donor, leukapheresis produced somewhere between about 0.8 and 9 billion PBMCs.

TCR CDR3 regions were amplified from genomic DNA by multiplex PCR using the deep immunoSEQ assay. Extracted genomic DNA from each cell subset was spread evenly across all wells of several immunoSEQ 96-well plates, with each plate serving as a replicate. Each replicate PCR for sorted subsets received around 200 ng genomic DNA, equal to about 30,000 T cell genomes. The purified libraries were quantified using a Qubit 3.0 fluorometer, sized with a Bioanalyzer 2100, and then quantified again using the KAPA Library Quantification kit. A separate single-read 150-cycle Illumina NextSeq 550 flow cell was used to sequence each immunoSEQ 96-well plate. Regarding the original processing steps: Because only junctional sequences without quality scores were contained in the immunoSEQ output, filtering matching that applied to full-length reads could not be performed. To assign V/J genes and CDR3, sequences were annotated against IMGT germline references using PyIR, a Python wrapper for IgBLAST v1.9. Reads were filtered out if the reads had weak V/J assignments (E-value above 1e-6), no CDR3, stop codons, out-of-frame junctions, or ambiguous translated residues. V3J clonotypes were defined as sequences sharing the same inferred V gene, J gene, and CDR3 amino acid sequence. To compute the percentage overlap between repertoires, the number of shared unique clonotypes was divided by the size of the smaller repertoire. Three approaches were used to assess repertoire richness: RTK rarefaction, the Chao1 estimator, and Recon v2.1 estimates of unobserved clonotypes. Generation probabilities for all TCRbeta clonotypes obtained by the gDNA method from several donors were computed using OLGA. TCRdb's version of the immuneACCESS table is confined to in-frame rearrangements and falls short of the full clone set. An unresolved V gene accounts for under half of the shortfall where checked; the remainder is of unknown origin. V, J and clone size are those of that table, while D and trimming were read from the DNA. This sample holds roughly 2,300,000 clones; roughly 90% were observed only once. The ten largest clones take up 0.3% to 0.45% of the sample.

The CDR3 covers 13 residues, taking in both the cysteine and the phenylalanine. The kept DNA is CDR3 alone, 39 bases in frame from the first base. Trimming at the junction amounts to 3 bases on V and 0 bases on J, and the germline ends lie 5 bases apart. The germline V gene (reference sequence) sets CDR1 to LNHDA and CDR2 to SQIVND. The donors were healthy, HIV-negative adults with no recently reported acute infections or vaccinations. Only Caucasian adults living in Nashville, Tennessee, USA were represented among the donors. CD4+ T cells were enriched by magnetic negative selection, after which naive cells were positively selected on CD45RA and the negative fraction was taken as the memory subset. Blood was obtained by leukapheresis, after which PBMCs were separated by Ficoll-Histopaque density gradient centrifugation and cryopreserved in liquid nitrogen vapor phase. Analytical flow cytometry was used to check the purity and quantity of each magnetically sorted T cell population. Genomic DNA was isolated from every sorted fraction and measured by UV absorbance on a Nanodrop 2000c.

As to this clone: Which antigen it targets is not known. The record has no base qualities; no much larger clone is one base away. Other DNA variants within this sample encode the same CDR3.

The research as a whole found: Naive subsets generally had larger estimated clonotype richness than memory subsets did. The genetic and exposure-history diversity represented was limited by the small number of donors. Higher generation probabilities were observed for clonotypes shared by all four sorted-subset donors than for non-shared clonotypes. Across four donors, around 5% of naive CD4, 3% to 4% of naive CD8, around 2.1% of memory CD4, and about 0.44% of memory CD8 clonotypes were shared. Sampling was restricted to blood, and TCR repertoires in tissue are likely to differ from TCR repertoires in blood. Rarefaction of sorted-subset datasets indicated incomplete sequencing despite the large sequencing depth. Based on pairwise subsampling, the degree of clonotype sharing among donors was expected to be affected by sequencing depth.

The chain is assembled from TRBV19 and TRBJ1-1, with the identity of the D gene unclear. This receptor was identified in a man younger than 35 in good health. Some clones in this sample may be carry-over from other donors' samples. Specimen: naive CD4+ T cells from PBMCs. The cell subset or site label of this sample denotes: CD45RA+ positively selected. The CDR3 is CASSIFVNTEAFF. The nucleotides read TGTGCCAGTAGTATTTTTGTGAACACTGAAGCTTTCTTT. This CDR3, with the reference TRBV19 and TRBJ1-1 proteins standing in past its ends, gives the full variable domain DGGITQSPKYLFRKEGQNVTLSCEQNLNHDAMYWYRQDPGQGLRLIYYSQIVNDFQKGDIAEGYSVSREKKESFPLTVTSAQKNPTAFYLCASSIFVNTEAFFGQGTRLTVV.